Sequencing of this T cell receptor beta chain was carried out in a study of shared clonotypes between healthy human individuals. This CDR3 region has 12 residues. Germline CDR1 is SGHRS and CDR2 is YFSETQ. V was shortened by 0 bases and J by 7 bases, with 4 bases between the two germline ends. Naive CD8 cells lacked CD45RO and underwent positive selection for CCR7, leaving out terminally differentiated effector memory CD45RA+ cells. Method: immunoSEQ multiplex PCR; TCRdb's copy keeps in-frame clones and lacks some. The table includes 760,000 or so clones, 95% to 97% detected once. The chain links TRBV5-1 to TRBJ2-2; D is unclear. Specimen: naive CD8+ T cells sorted from blood. The receptor was derived from a man younger than 45 in good health. CDR3 in amino acids: CASSLVVGELFF. The CDR3, as DNA: TGCGCCAGCAGCTTGGTGGTCGGGGAGCTGTTTTTT.